This T cell receptor (beta chain) was sequenced for a study of blood T cell repertoires in COVID-19. Clones were read by immunoSEQ multiplex PCR, and TCRdb kept only the in-frame ones, dropping some. This sample yields 100,000 or so clones, of which roughly 79% are seen a single time; less than 45% belongs to the top ten. Germline CDR1 and CDR2: SGHDT and YYEEEE. CDR3 length equals 14 residues. Trimming shortened V by 3 bases and J by 5 bases, and 14 bases separated the two germline ends. The chain links TRBV5-6 to TRBJ1-2; maybe TRBD1 (5 bases). Sequenced input: peripheral blood. The sequence was obtained from an older man with acute or convalescent COVID-19. The CDR3 is CASSSGLSSYGYTF. The CDR3 coding sequence is TGTGCCAGCAGCTCGGGACTTTCCTCTTATGGCTACACCTTC.